This is a list of T cell receptor beta chains from one sample in a study of T cell clones after liver transplantation. Clones were sequenced by immunoSEQ multiplex PCR, and TCRdb holds only the in-frame ones, with some missing. Among around 97,000 clones listed, around 80% were seen once. The sequencing used CD4+ T cells from blood, collected 47 months after liver transplant. The receptors originated from a human patient who received a liver transplant. Some of the T cells may derive from the graft donor. Each CDR3 is given with its conserved first and last residue. A D gene is named only where the DNA matches it firmly. Clone size is given for some rows only: seen once, a few or many times, or a class if the clone is expanded.

j_call d_call clone_size v_call cdr3_nt cdr3_aa
TRBJ1-1 - - TRBV18 TGTGCCAGCTCACTCTCTAAGTGGAACACTGAAGCTTTCTTT CASSLSKWNTEAFF
TRBJ1-4 TRBD1 - TRBV28 TGTGCCAGCAGTCCCCGGGACAGCAACCTCCCGTCGCAAAATGAAAAACTGTTTTTT CASSPRDSNLPSQNEKLFF
TRBJ1-1 - - TRBV4-3 TGCGCCAGCAGCCAAGATCCCTACTCGACAGGAACGACTGAAGCTTTCTTT CASSQDPYSTGTTEAFF
TRBJ2-3 - few TRBV9 TGTGCCAGCGGAACGCTCACAGATACGCAGTATTTT CASGTLTDTQYF
TRBJ2-1 TRBD2 - TRBV7-9 TGTGCCAGCAGCTTAGGCGGGTTAGCGGGGACCCACAATGAGCAGTTCTTC CASSLGGLAGTHNEQFF
TRBJ2-1 - - TRBV19 TGTGCCAGTAGTGCCGGGGCCTACAATGAGCAGTTCTTC CASSAGAYNEQFF
TRBJ2-7 TRBD1 - TRBV2 TGTGCCAGCAGCCGGACGGGGGACAGGGCCCACGAGCAGTACTTC CASSRTGDRAHEQYF
TRBJ2-3 - - TRBV14 TGTGCCAGCAGTGGCTGGGGCACAGATACGCAGTATTTT CASSGWGTDTQYF
TRBJ1-1 TRBD1 - TRBV5-1 TGCGCCAGCAGCCCAAGGGACAGCGGGGGCACTGAAGCTTTCTTT CASSPRDSGGTEAFF
TRBJ1-4 TRBD1 - TRBV5-5 TGTGCCAGCAGCAGGGAGACAGGGGGTTGGGAAAAACTGTTTTTT CASSRETGGWEKLFF
TRBJ2-7 - - TRBV27 TGTGCCAGCAGTTATCGGCCCGAGGGGACATACGAGCAGTACTTC CASSYRPEGTYEQYF
TRBJ2-3 TRBD2 - TRBV9 TGTGCCAGCAGCGTAGGGCTAGCGGGGGGAAGCACAGATACGCAGTATTTT CASSVGLAGGSTDTQYF
TRBJ1-2 TRBD1 - TRBV5-1 TGCGCCAGCAGCTTGGCGGACAGGGGATCATATGGCTACACCTTC CASSLADRGSYGYTF
TRBJ2-5 - - TRBV5-1 TGCGCCAGCAGCCCGCTAGCCGTCCAAGAGACCCAGTACTTC CASSPLAVQETQYF
TRBJ2-1 TRBD2 - TRBV10-1 TGCGCCAGCAGTGTCATGACTAGCGGGTCCTACAATGAGCAGTTCTTC CASSVMTSGSYNEQFF
TRBJ1-1 TRBD1 - TRBV12-5 TGTGCTAGTGGTTTGGCAACCCAGGGGGGTACTGAAGCTTTCTTT CASGLATQGGTEAFF
TRBJ2-2 - - TRBV7-7 TGTGCCAGCAGCTTGATCCCCGAGAGGGAGCTGTTTTTT CASSLIPERELFF
TRBJ2-7 TRBD1 - TRBV27 TGTGTCAGCAGGAGGACCGGGACAGGGCAATACGAGCAGTACTTC CVSRRTGTGQYEQYF
TRBJ1-6 TRBD1 - TRBV5-1 TGCGCCAGCAGCTTTAGACAGGGGGCGGACTCACCCCTCCACTTT CASSFRQGADSPLHF
TRBJ2-7 - - TRBV30 TGTGCCTGGAGTGTCTCTAGTCCCGCCTACGAGCAGTACTTC CAWSVSSPAYEQYF
TRBJ2-7 TRBD2 - TRBV19 TGTGCCAGTAGTATGGAGCGGGGACGCGGTCAGTACTTC CASSMERGRGQYF
TRBJ2-7 TRBD1 - TRBV11-2 TGTGCCAGCAGCTCCCGACAGGGTTCCTACGAGCAGTACTTC CASSSRQGSYEQYF
TRBJ2-3 - - TRBV9 TGTGCCAGCAGCGAGCAGGGCGCAGATACGCAGTATTTT CASSEQGADTQYF
TRBJ2-7 TRBD2 - TRBV4-3 TGCGCCAGCAGCCAATCCCCAGCGGGGGGCTTATACGAGCAGTACTTC CASSQSPAGGLYEQYF
TRBJ2-3 TRBD2 - TRBV16 TGTGCCAGCAGCCAGCGACTAGCGGGAGGGTTCACAGATACGCAGTATTTT CASSQRLAGGFTDTQYF
TRBJ1-1 TRBD1 once TRBV5-8 TGTGCCAGCAGCTTGGCCTTCAGGGGGGACACTGAAGCTTTCTTT CASSLAFRGDTEAFF
TRBJ1-2 - - TRBV18 TGTGCCAGCTCACTCCCCGGGACTACGCGTGGCTACACCTTC CASSLPGTTRGYTF
TRBJ2-1 TRBD1 - TRBV29-1 TGCAGCACCAACCCGGGACAGTTGCACAATGAGCAGTTCTTC CSTNPGQLHNEQFF
TRBJ2-5 TRBD1 - TRBV29-1 TGCAGCGTTGTATGGACAGGGTCCCAGGAGACCCAGTACTTC CSVVWTGSQETQYF
TRBJ2-5 TRBD2 - TRBV30 TGTGCCTGGAGTGTACTAGCGGGAGATGAGACCCAGTACTTC CAWSVLAGDETQYF
TRBJ2-7 - - TRBV7-6 TGTGCCAGCAGCATACAGGGTCCCTACGAGCAGTACTTC CASSIQGPYEQYF
TRBJ2-3 TRBD1 - TRBV7-6 TGTGCCAGCAGCCCTTACATCGCGTTACAGGGGTTTACGCAGTATTTT CASSPYIALQGFTQYF
TRBJ2-5 TRBD2 - TRBV11-2 TGTGCCAGCAGCTTAGATCTGCTAGCGGGGGGGAGAGAGACCCAGTACTTC CASSLDLLAGGRETQYF
TRBJ1-5 - - TRBV19 TGTGCCAGTAGTATACAAGAGTTAGCTCAGCCCCAGCATTTT CASSIQELAQPQHF
TRBJ2-7 - - TRBV5-1 TGCGCCAGCAGCTTGGCAGGGCCCTACGAGCAGTACTTC CASSLAGPYEQYF
TRBJ1-1 - - TRBV19 TGTGCCAGTAGAAACAACTACAGGGTAACGGGGAACACTGAAGCTTTCTTT CASRNNYRVTGNTEAFF
TRBJ2-1 TRBD1 - TRBV10-3 TGTGCCACCGGGACAGGGACCTACAATGAGCAGTTCTTC CATGTGTYNEQFF